A single sample is the source of the 5 T cell receptor beta chains below, sequenced in a study of technical replicates of blood from several donors. Measured with immunoSEQ multiplex PCR; TCRdb has only the in-frame clones, and not every one. The sample holds roughly 80,000 clones, 75% to 90% seen once. Sequencing used T cells isolated from PBMCs. The receptor source for this set is a human donor in good health.

This clone was counted once. At one of its ends the junction is not consistent with the germline gene, which may arise from a read error. The J gene is TRBJ2-5, the V gene TRBV20-1; TRBD2 matches at 10 bases. CDR1 is DFQATT and CDR2 is SNEGSKA in the germline V gene (reference sequence). The CDR3 contains 11 residues. This CDR3 is CSASWGTSVNF. For the CDR3, the DNA is TGCAGTGCTAGTTGGGGGACTAGCGTTAACTTC.

The chain links TRBV25-1 to TRBJ1-2; TRBD1 is a possible D gene (6 bases). Germline V CDR1 and CDR2: MGHDK, SYGVNS. The CDR3 consists of 13 residues. Trimming took off 8 bases at V and 2 bases at J, with 12 bases between the two ends. The chain's CDR3 is CASSSGHNYGYTF. CDR3 nucleotide sequence: TGTGCCAGCTCTTCGGGACACAACTATGGCTACACCTTC.

The gene calls are TRBV6-5 and TRBJ1-1; no firm D call. The V gene's germline CDR1 is MNHEY and CDR2 SVGAGI. The CDR3 loop spans 12 amino acids. The ends were cut back, 2 bases at V and 4 bases at J, with 5 bases in the middle. For the CDR3, the DNA is TGTGCCAGCAGTTACGGGCGCACTGAAGCTTTCTTT. Translated: CASSYGRTEAFF.

This clone is a singleton in its sample. DNA for the CDR3: TGTGCCTGGAGCGAGGGTGCATGGAGCGGGGAGCTGTTTTTT. It encodes CAWSEGAWSGELFF. The chain couples TRBV30 to TRBJ2-2, with D possibly matching TRBD2 (5 bases). V dropped 3 bases and J dropped 7 bases, with 15 bases sitting between them. The CDR3 consists of 14 residues. Germline CDR1 GTSNPN, CDR2 SVGIG (reference sequence). Variable domain in full (rest from reference TRBV30 and TRBJ2-2): SQTIHQWPATLVQPVGSPLSLECTVEGTSNPNLYWYRQAAGRGLQLLFYSVGIGQISSEVPQNLSASRPQDRQFILSSKKLLLSDSGFYLCAWSEGAWSGELFFGEGSRLTVL.

CDR3: CSVVRVQETQYF. The CDR3 bases are TGCAGCGTTGTGAGGGTGCAAGAGACCCAGTACTTC. The chain joins TRBV29-1 to TRBJ2-5, with D possibly TRBD2 on 5 matching bases. This CDR3 spans 12 amino acids. V dropped 4 bases and J dropped 2 bases, with 8 bases sitting between them. Germline CDR1 is SQVTM and CDR2 is ANQGSEA.